This T cell receptor beta chain is drawn from a study of CD8 T cells in Susac syndrome. The TEMRA cells underwent FACS enrichment, while the CD8+ and CD4+ T cells underwent negative isolation. RNA amounts of roughly 0.5 to 1 ug underwent reverse transcription with random hexamers. TCRdb reprocessed the immunoSEQ multiplex PCR reads with MiXCR, giving one entry per CDR3 protein. Of over 200,000 distinct CDR3 sequences listed, approximately 95% are singletons. Germline CDR1 and CDR2: LGHDT and YNNKEL (reference sequence). V was pared by 3 bases and J by 5 bases, with 4 bases of the junction left unmatched. This CDR3 comprises 15 residues.

The TCR was taken from a human donor with multiple sclerosis. J is TRBJ2-5 and V is TRBV3-1; the match to TRBD2 covers 12 bases. Sequencing was performed on CD4+ T cells from PBMCs. CDR3 in DNA: TGTGCCAGCAGCCACCTAGCGGGGGGGCTGGAGACCCAGTACTTC. The encoded protein is CASSHLAGGLETQYF.